These 6 T cell receptor beta chains share one sample of origin, sequenced in a study of CD8+ T cells in alopecia areata. Reverse transcribed after extraction, RNA yielded cDNA as the sequencing template. Clones were read by immunoSEQ multiplex PCR, and TCRdb kept only the in-frame ones, dropping some. The sample holds a few thousand clones, around 70% seen once. Sample: skin. Receptors were obtained from a human donor in good health.

This sequence joins TRBV5-1 and TRBJ2-5, with a tentative D call TRBD2 (6 bases). This CDR3 has 16 amino acids. The V gene lost 0 bases and the J gene lost 0 bases, with 12 bases spanning the gap. The germline CDR1 and CDR2 sequences are SGHRS and YFSETQ. In nucleotides, the CDR3 is TGCGCCAGCAGCTTGGGAGTAGCGGATTACCAAGAGACCCAGTACTTC. It translates to CASSLGVADYQETQYF.

The chain uses TRBV7-2 and TRBJ1-1; D is undetermined. The germline V gene has CDR1 SGHTA and CDR2 FQGNSA. The length of the CDR3 is 14 residues. The V gene lost 2 bases and the J gene lost 1 base, with 8 bases spanning the gap. CDR3 region: CASSLSPGNTEAFF. In DNA, the CDR3 is TGTGCCAGCAGCTTATCCCCCGGGAACACTGAAGCTTTCTTT.

The chain combines TRBV30 with TRBJ2-7; no reliable D call. This CDR3 is built from 12 residues. V was shortened by 6 bases and J by 0 bases, with 9 bases between the two germline ends. Looked up from germline, CDR1 is GTSNPN and CDR2 is SVGIG (reference sequence). DNA of the CDR3: TGTGCCTGTTCCACGGTCTCCTACGAGCAGTACTTC. Translating it yields CACSTVSYEQYF. Filled out from reference TRBV30 and TRBJ2-7, the complete variable domain reads SQTIHQWPATLVQPVGSPLSLECTVEGTSNPNLYWYRQAAGRGLQLLFYSVGIGQISSEVPQNLSASRPQDRQFILSSKKLLLSDSGFYLCACSTVSYEQYFGPGTRLTVT.

The V gene is TRBV6-5, the J gene TRBJ1-3; D call uncertain. The CDR3 sequence is 14 residues long. V was cut by 10 bases and J by 3 bases, with 16 bases left in between. The germline gives CDR1 MNHEY, CDR2 SVGAGI. The CDR3 loop is CATRRGNFGNTIYF. In DNA, the CDR3 is TGTGCCACCCGGAGAGGGAACTTTGGAAACACCATATATTTT.

The rearrangement uses TRBV25-1 and TRBJ2-3; 11 bases fit TRBD2. With 4 bases clipped from V and 1 base from J, the junction kept 10 bases outside the gene matches. CDR1 MGHDK and CDR2 SYGVNS come from the germline V gene. This CDR3 has 18 residues. CDR3 protein: CASSGPGLAAERTDTQYF. CDR3 nucleotide sequence: TGTGCCAGCAGTGGACCGGGACTAGCGGCTGAACGCACAGATACGCAGTATTTT.

The J gene is TRBJ2-1, the V gene TRBV19; D unclear. CDR3 length: 13 residues. V dropped 5 bases and J dropped 10 bases, with 15 bases sitting between them. Germline V gene lookup returns CDR1 LNHDA and CDR2 SQIVND (reference sequence). The CDR3 loop reads CASSSSGRPEQFF. In DNA, the CDR3 is TGTGCCAGTAGTTCATCAGGACGCCCAGAGCAGTTCTTC.